This TCR beta chain was found in a study of T cell responses to AZD1222 COVID-19 vaccine. Trimming removed 3 bases from V and 4 bases from J; junction bases left unmatched: 9. The CDR3 covers 16 residues. The V gene's germline CDR1 is MNHEY and CDR2 SMNVEV (reference sequence). This clone was recorded a few times. The data were produced by immunoSEQ multiplex PCR, yet TCRdb's version contains in-frame clones alone and is incomplete. The sample includes some 150,000 clones, around 91% of them seen just once. Sample: peripheral blood, taken on day 0 of AZD1222 vaccination. The chain employs TRBV27 and TRBJ2-5; 9 bases agree with TRBD2. This sequence originates from an adult in good health. CDR3 nucleotide sequence: TGTGCCAGCAGTTTGATCAGTAGCGGGAGTGGAGAGACCCAGTACTTC. It is translated as CASSLISSGSGETQYF.